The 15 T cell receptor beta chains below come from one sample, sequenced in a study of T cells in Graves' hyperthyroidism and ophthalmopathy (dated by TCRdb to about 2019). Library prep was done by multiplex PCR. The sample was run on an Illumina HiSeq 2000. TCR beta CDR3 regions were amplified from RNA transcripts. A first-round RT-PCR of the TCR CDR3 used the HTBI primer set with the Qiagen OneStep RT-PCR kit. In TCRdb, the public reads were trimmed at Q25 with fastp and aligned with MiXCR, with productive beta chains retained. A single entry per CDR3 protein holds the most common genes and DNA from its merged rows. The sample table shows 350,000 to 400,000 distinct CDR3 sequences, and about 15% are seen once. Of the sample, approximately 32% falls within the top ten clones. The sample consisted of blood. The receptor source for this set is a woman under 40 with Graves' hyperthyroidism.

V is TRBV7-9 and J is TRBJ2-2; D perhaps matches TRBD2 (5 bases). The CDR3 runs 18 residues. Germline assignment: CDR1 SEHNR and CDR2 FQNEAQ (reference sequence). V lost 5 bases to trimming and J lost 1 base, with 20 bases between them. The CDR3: CASSPTLRSGGNTGELFF. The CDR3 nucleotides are TGTGCCAGCAGCCCGACCCTCAGGAGCGGAGGGAACACCGGGGAGCTGTTTTTT.

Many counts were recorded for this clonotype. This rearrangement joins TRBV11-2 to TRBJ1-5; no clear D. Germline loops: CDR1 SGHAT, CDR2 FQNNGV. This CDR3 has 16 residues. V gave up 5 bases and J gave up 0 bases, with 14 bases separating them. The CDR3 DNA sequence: TGTGCCAGCAGCCAAGAGGACGGTCATAGCAATCAGCCCCAGCATTTT. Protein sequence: CASSQEDGHSNQPQHF.

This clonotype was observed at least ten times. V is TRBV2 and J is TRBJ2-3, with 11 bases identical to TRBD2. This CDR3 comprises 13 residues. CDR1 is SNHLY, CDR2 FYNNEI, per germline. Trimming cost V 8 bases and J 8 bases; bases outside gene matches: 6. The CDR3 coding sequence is TGTGCCAGCCGGACTAGCGGGCGCGTTACGCAGTATTTT. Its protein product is CASRTSGRVTQYF.

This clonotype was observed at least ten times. The DNA of the CDR3 is TGTGCCAGCAGCTTATCCCCCTCAGTGGATTCGCCAGATACGCAGTATTTT. It yields the protein CASSLSPSVDSPDTQYF. The chain carries TRBV11-2 and TRBJ2-3, with D unresolved. Germline CDR1 reads SGHAT; CDR2 reads FQNNGV. Trimming stripped 2 bases from V and 4 bases from J, with 19 bases between. The CDR3 runs 17 residues.

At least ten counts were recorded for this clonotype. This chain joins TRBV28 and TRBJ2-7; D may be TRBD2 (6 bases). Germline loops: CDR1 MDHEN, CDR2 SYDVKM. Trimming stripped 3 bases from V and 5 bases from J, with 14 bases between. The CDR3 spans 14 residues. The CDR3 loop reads CASSFPGSRDEQYF. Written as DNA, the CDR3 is TGTGCCAGCAGTTTCCCCGGGAGTAGGGACGAGCAGTACTTC.

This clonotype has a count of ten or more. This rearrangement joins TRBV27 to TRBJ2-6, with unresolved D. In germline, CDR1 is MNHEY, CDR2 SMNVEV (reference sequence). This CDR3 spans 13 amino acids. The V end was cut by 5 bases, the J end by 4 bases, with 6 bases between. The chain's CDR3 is CASSGPGANVLTF. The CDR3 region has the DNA TGTGCCAGCAGTGGTCCGGGGGCCAACGTCCTGACTTTC.

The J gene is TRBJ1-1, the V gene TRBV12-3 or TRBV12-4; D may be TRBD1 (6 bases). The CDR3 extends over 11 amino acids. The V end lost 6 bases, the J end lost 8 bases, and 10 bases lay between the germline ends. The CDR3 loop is CASSIDREAFF. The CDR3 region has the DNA TGTGCCAGCAGCATCGACAGGGAAGCTTTCTTT.

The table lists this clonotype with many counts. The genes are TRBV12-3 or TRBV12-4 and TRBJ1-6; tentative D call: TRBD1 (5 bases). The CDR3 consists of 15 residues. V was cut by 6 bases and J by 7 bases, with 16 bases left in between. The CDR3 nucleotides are TGTGCCAGCAGCTACTCCGGGACCGTCAATTCACCCCTCCACTTT. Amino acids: CASSYSGTVNSPLHF.

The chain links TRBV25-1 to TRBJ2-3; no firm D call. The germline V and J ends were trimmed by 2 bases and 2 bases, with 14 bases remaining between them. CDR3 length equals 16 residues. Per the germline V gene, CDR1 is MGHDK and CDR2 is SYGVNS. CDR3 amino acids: CASSEVGGLNTDTQYF. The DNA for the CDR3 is TGTGCCAGCAGTGAAGTAGGCGGCTTAAACACAGATACGCAGTATTTT. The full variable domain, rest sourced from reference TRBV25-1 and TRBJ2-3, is EADIYQTPRYLVIGTGKKITLECSQTMGHDKMYWYQQDPGMELHLIHYSYGVNSTEKGDLSSESTVSRIRTEHFPLTLESARPSHTSQYLCASSEVGGLNTDTQYFGPGTRLTVL.

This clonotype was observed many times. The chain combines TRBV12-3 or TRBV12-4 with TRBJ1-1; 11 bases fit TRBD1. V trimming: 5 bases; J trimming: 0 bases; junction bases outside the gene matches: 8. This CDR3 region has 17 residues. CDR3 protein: CASSAGTGGPVNTEAFF. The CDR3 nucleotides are TGTGCCAGCAGTGCCGGGACAGGGGGTCCGGTGAACACTGAAGCTTTCTTT.

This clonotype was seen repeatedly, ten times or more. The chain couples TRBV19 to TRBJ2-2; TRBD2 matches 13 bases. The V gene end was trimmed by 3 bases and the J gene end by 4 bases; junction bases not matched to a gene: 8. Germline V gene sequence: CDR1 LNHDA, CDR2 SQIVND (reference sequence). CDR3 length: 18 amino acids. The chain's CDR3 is CASSIGLAGEIGTGELFF. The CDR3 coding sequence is TGTGCCAGTAGTATCGGACTAGCGGGAGAAATCGGCACCGGGGAGCTGTTTTTT.

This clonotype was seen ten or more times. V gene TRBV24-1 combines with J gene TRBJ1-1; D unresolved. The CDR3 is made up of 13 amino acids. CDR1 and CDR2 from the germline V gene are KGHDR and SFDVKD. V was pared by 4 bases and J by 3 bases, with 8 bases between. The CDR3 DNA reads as TGTGCCACCAGTGACCCCGGGGACACTGAAGCTTTCTTT. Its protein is CATSDPGDTEAFF.

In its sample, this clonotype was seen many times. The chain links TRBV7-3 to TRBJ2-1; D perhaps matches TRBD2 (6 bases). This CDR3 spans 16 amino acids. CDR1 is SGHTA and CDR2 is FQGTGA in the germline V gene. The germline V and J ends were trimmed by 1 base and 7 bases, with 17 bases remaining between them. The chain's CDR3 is CASSLKWPGEDNEQFF. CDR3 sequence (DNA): TGTGCCAGCAGCTTAAAGTGGCCGGGAGAGGATAATGAGCAGTTCTTC.

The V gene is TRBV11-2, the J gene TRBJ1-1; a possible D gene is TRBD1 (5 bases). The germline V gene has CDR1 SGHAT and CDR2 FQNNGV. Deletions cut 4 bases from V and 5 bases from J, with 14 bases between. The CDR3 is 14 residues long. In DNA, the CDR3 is TGTGCCAGCAGCTCCCACGGGGCGGGTACTGAAGCTTTCTTT. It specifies CASSSHGAGTEAFF. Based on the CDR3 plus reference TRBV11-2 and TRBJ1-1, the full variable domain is EAGVAQSPRYKIIEKRQSVAFWCNPISGHATLYWYQQILGQGPKLLIQFQNNGVVDDSQLPKDRFSAERLKGVDSTLKIQPAKLEDSAVYLCASSSHGAGTEAFFGQGTRLTVV.

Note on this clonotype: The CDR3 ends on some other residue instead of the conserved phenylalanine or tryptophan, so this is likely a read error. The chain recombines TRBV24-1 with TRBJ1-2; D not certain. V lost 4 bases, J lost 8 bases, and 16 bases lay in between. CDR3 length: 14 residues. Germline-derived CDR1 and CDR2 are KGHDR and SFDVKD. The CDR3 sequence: CATSDPGLSGGYTL. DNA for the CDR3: TGTGCCACCAGTGACCCGGGCCTGTCGGGAGGCTACACCCTC.